The 18 T cell receptor beta chains below all came from one sample that was sequenced in a study of Ad26.COV2.S vaccination and SARS-CoV-2 variants. Noted treatment: 15 to 20 received Ad26.COV2.S at low or high dose, single or two shots; 5 received placebo; per-sample allocation not given. All samples were drawn on day 63, counting from the first vaccine or placebo injection. Only in-frame clones appear in the TCRdb table, and some are missing; sequencing was by immunoSEQ multiplex PCR. The table has hundreds of thousands of clones, roughly 85% seen once. The sequences come from peripheral blood, collected in a trial of Ad26.COV2.S vaccine versus placebo. The receptor set was obtained from a person between 18 and 65 years old who received the Ad26.COV2.S COVID-19 vaccine or a placebo.

This chain links TRBV18 with TRBJ2-1, with TRBD2 identical over 10 bases. The CDR3 sequence is 15 residues long. With V trimmed by 2 bases and J by 9 bases, 7 bases remained unmatched. The germline V gene encodes CDR1 KGHSH and CDR2 LQKENI. The CDR3 DNA reads as TGTGCCAGCTCACCATTAAGACTAGCGGGCGGTGAGCAGTTCTTC. It is translated as CASSPLRLAGGEQFF.

The chain joins TRBV2 to TRBJ1-6; no firm D call. Germline loops: CDR1 SNHLY, CDR2 FYNNEI. The CDR3 has 15 amino acids. With 6 bases removed from V and 8 bases from J, the gap between germline ends came to 17 bases. CDR3 bases: TGTGCCAGCAGATTCGGTCTGGGGAACGATTCACCCCTCCACTTT. It specifies CASRFGLGNDSPLHF.

The chain has TRBV10-1 and TRBJ2-1, with 7 positions matching TRBD2. After removal of 3 bases from V and 10 bases from J, the junction contained 15 bases not matched to a gene. Looked up from germline, CDR1 is WNHNN and CDR2 is SYGVQD (reference sequence). The CDR3 has 16 residues. CDR3 amino acids: CASSDRRGAGDGEQFF. CDR3 nucleotides: TGCGCCAGCAGTGATCGGCGAGGGGCGGGAGATGGGGAGCAGTTCTTC.

V usage is TRBV5-1 and J usage is TRBJ1-4, with a weak D call TRBD1 (5 bases). Trimming removed 3 bases from V and 3 bases from J, with 12 bases in between. Germline V gives CDR1 SGHRS, CDR2 YFSETQ. The CDR3 loop spans 15 amino acids. The CDR3 sequence is CASSYGTAANEKLFF. CDR3 in DNA: TGCGCCAGCAGCTACGGGACGGCGGCTAATGAAAAACTGTTTTTT.

The J gene is TRBJ1-5, the V gene TRBV5-6; possible D gene TRBD1, 6 bases. This CDR3 has 14 amino acids. Germline V gene data show CDR1 as SGHDT and CDR2 as YYEEEE. V lost 5 bases and J lost 7, with 16 bases in between. The CDR3 spells CASSLRGASQPQHF. CDR3 in DNA: TGTGCCAGCAGTCTGCGGGGGGCGAGCCAGCCCCAGCATTTT.

This clone occurred many times. The rearrangement joins TRBV10-3 to TRBJ2-7; TRBD2 matches 10 bases. Germline CDR1 and CDR2: ENHRY and SYGVKD. The CDR3 totals 15 residues. Trimming cost V 10 bases and J 1 base; bases outside gene matches: 10. The CDR3 DNA is TGTGCCACCCGGGCTCCAGCGGGAGGGTCCTACGAGCAGTACTTC. It codes for CATRAPAGGSYEQYF.

CDR3 DNA: TGCGCCAGCAGCACCCCTAGCGGGATAGGGGCCGGGGAGCTGTTTTTT. Its protein is CASSTPSGIGAGELFF. The V and J genes are TRBV5-1 and TRBJ2-2; 9 nucleotides agree with TRBD2. V shed 4 bases and J 6 bases; nucleotides not matched to a gene: 10. The CDR3 runs 16 residues. Germline CDR1 and CDR2: SGHRS and YFSETQ. Complete variable domain (other parts from reference TRBV5-1 and TRBJ2-2): KAGVTQTPRYLIKTRGQQVTLSCSPISGHRSVSWYQQTPGQGLQFLFEYFSETQRNKGNFPGRFSGRQFSNSRSEMNVSTLELGDSALYLCASSTPSGIGAGELFFGEGSRLTVL.

The V gene is TRBV5-1, the J gene TRBJ2-3; 10 bases map to TRBD2. The CDR3 has 14 residues. Germline V gene sequence: CDR1 SGHRS, CDR2 YFSETQ. Trimming took 2 bases from V and 6 from J; bases not matched to a gene: 3. The CDR3 loop reads CASSLAGGRDTQYF. CDR3 bases: TGCGCCAGCAGCTTAGCGGGAGGGCGGGATACGCAGTATTTT.

For the CDR3, the DNA is TGTGCCAGCAACCTCCAGGGGGGGAACTATGGCTACACCTTC. Translated, it gives CASNLQGGNYGYTF. This sequence joins TRBV7-9 and TRBJ1-2; 7 nucleotides line up with TRBD1. The CDR3 consists of 14 residues. With V trimmed by 7 bases and J by 2 bases, 7 bases remained unmatched. CDR1 SEHNR and CDR2 FQNEAQ come from the germline V gene (reference sequence). The whole variable domain, filled in from reference TRBV7-9 and TRBJ1-2, reads DTGVSQNPRHKITKRGQNVTFRCDPISEHNRLYWYRQTLGQGPEFLTYFQNEAQLEKSRLLSDRFSAERPKGSFSTLEIQRTEQGDSAMYLCASNLQGGNYGYTFGSGTRLTVV.

The gene calls are TRBV12-3 or TRBV12-4 and TRBJ1-2; TRBD1 might be the D (6 bases). The CDR3 has 13 amino acids. The V end lost 3 bases, the J end lost 8 bases, and 13 bases lay between the germline ends. The CDR3 loop reads CASSFWDTLGYTF. CDR3 nucleotide sequence: TGTGCCAGCAGTTTTTGGGACACCCTGGGCTACACCTTC.

V usage is TRBV7-9 and J usage is TRBJ1-1; D is perhaps TRBD1 (5 bases). Germline V lookup: CDR1 SEHNR, CDR2 FQNEAQ (reference sequence). The CDR3 runs to 15 residues. Trimming removed 3 bases from V and 1 base from J, with 12 bases in between. The CDR3 DNA is TGTGCCAGCAGCTTGCGTGGGGGTCGGAACACTGAAGCTTTCTTT. Translation: CASSLRGGRNTEAFF.

The V gene is TRBV12-3 or TRBV12-4, the J gene TRBJ1-1; D not resolved. The V end lost 5 bases, the J end lost 7 bases, and 5 bases lay between the germline ends. The CDR3 spans 10 residues. CDR3 in amino acids: CASSLIEAFF. Written as DNA, the CDR3 is TGTGCCAGCAGTCTGATTGAAGCTTTCTTT.

The chain links TRBV6-5 to TRBJ1-1, with D possibly being TRBD1 (6 bases). The germline V gene has CDR1 MNHEY and CDR2 SVGAGI. Trimming removed 2 bases from V and 6 bases from J, with 13 bases in between. There are 14 residues in the CDR3. CDR3 coding DNA: TGTGCCAGCAGTTACGGCGCAGGGGATGCTGAAGCTTTCTTT. This sequence encodes CASSYGAGDAEAFF.

The DNA of the CDR3 is TGTGCCATCAGTTCCTCTGGGCAGGGCCTATATGGCTACACCTTC. Protein sequence: CAISSSGQGLYGYTF. J is TRBJ1-2 and V is TRBV10-3; tentative D call: TRBD1 (5 bases). CDR1 is ENHRY, CDR2 SYGVKD, per germline. V was pared by 5 bases and J by 5 bases, with 18 bases between. The CDR3 runs 15 residues.

J is TRBJ1-4 and V is TRBV21-1. TRBV21-1 is shown as a pseudogene. The CDR3 has 15 amino acids. The CDR3 region is CASTESLGSGEKLFF. The DNA for the CDR3 is TGTGCCAGCACCGAAAGTCTGGGGTCCGGGGAAAAACTGTTTTTT.

The chain carries TRBV2 and TRBJ1-6; D perhaps matches TRBD1 (5 bases). Deletions cut 4 bases from V and 9 bases from J, with 16 bases between. CDR1 and CDR2 from the germline V gene are SNHLY and FYNNEI. The CDR3 has 15 residues. CDR3 coding DNA: TGTGCCAGCAGTGGAAATCGGGGGGGAAGTTCACCCCTCCACTTT. Its translation is CASSGNRGGSSPLHF.

This rearrangement joins TRBV2 to TRBJ1-1; D unresolved. V lost 8 bases and J lost 4, with 17 bases in between. This CDR3 region has 14 residues. CDR1 is SNHLY and CDR2 is FYNNEI in the germline V gene. CDR3 loop: CASCVLTGSTEAFF. CDR3 sequence (DNA): TGTGCCAGCTGCGTTTTGACGGGGAGCACTGAAGCTTTCTTT.

The chain couples TRBV2 to TRBJ2-7; D is possibly TRBD1 (6 bases). Per the germline V gene, CDR1 is SNHLY and CDR2 is FYNNEI. V dropped 7 bases and J dropped 4 bases, with 23 bases sitting between them. The CDR3 covers 16 residues. CDR3 bases: TGTGCCAGCATGAGACAAGGGGCAGGGGTTTTGTACGAGCAGTACTTC. Its translation: CASMRQGAGVLYEQYF.